This is a list of T cell receptor beta chains from one sample in a study of cytomegalovirus exposure and HLA in healthy donors. Here immunoSEQ multiplex PCR was the method, and the copy in TCRdb shows in-frame clones only, minus some. The sample includes roughly 90,000 clones, over 85% of them seen just once. The sample comprised PBMCs. The receptors originated from a woman aged 30 to 39 in good health and CMV-seropositive. Both conserved end residues are part of each CDR3. D genes are given only for firm matches. Some rows have no size entry. The others give once, few or many, or a class for an expanded clone.

CDR3aa,CDR3nt,d_gene,abundance,v_gene,j_gene
CSGLRNEQFF,TGCAGTGGTTTGAGGAATGAGCAGTTCTTC,-,-,TRBV20-1,TRBJ2-1
CASSDTVFYGYTF,TGTGCCAGCAGTGATACAGTATTCTATGGCTACACCTTC,-,-,TRBV6-1,TRBJ1-2
CASSSYPTGPWDNEQFF,TGTGCCAGCAGCTCCTACCCTACAGGGCCGTGGGACAATGAGCAGTTCTTC,-,-,TRBV7-8,TRBJ2-1
CASGFLPGTYEQYF,TGTGCTAGTGGTTTTCTCCCAGGTACCTACGAGCAGTACTTC,-,-,TRBV12-5,TRBJ2-7
CASSTSPARPKETQYF,TGTGCCAGCAGTACCTCCCCAGCTAGGCCTAAAGAGACCCAGTACTTC,-,-,TRBV27,TRBJ2-5
CASSYNSAGSLTQYF,TGTGCCAGCAGTTACAATAGTGCCGGGAGTCTGACCCAGTACTTC,-,-,TRBV6-5,TRBJ2-5
CARQKTFF,TGTGCCAGACAAAAGACTTTCTTT,-,-,TRBV21-1,TRBJ1-1
CASSFAGTSLDEQFF,TGTGCCAGCAGCTTTGCCGGGACTAGCTTAGATGAGCAGTTCTTC,TRBD2,-,TRBV5-6,TRBJ2-1
CASSQDWGLAGVPDTQYF,TGCGCCAGCAGCCAAGATTGGGGCCTAGCGGGAGTCCCAGATACGCAGTATTTT,TRBD2,-,TRBV4-3,TRBJ2-3
CASSQAPEETQYF,TGCGCCAGCAGCCAAGCTCCGGAAGAGACCCAGTACTTC,-,-,TRBV4-1,TRBJ2-5
CASSQVRDYGYTF,TGCGCCAGCAGCCAAGTACGGGACTATGGCTACACCTTC,-,-,TRBV4-3,TRBJ1-2
CSVERVGTGGYNEQFF,TGCAGCGTTGAGCGTGTGGGGACAGGGGGCTACAATGAGCAGTTCTTC,TRBD1,-,TRBV29-1,TRBJ2-1
CSVTGLAGANTGELFF,TGCAGCGTTACGGGACTAGCGGGAGCGAACACCGGGGAGCTGTTTTTT,TRBD2,-,TRBV29-1,TRBJ2-2
CAISEPGLAPRDEQYF,TGTGCCATCAGTGAGCCGGGACTAGCCCCTAGGGACGAGCAGTACTTC,TRBD2,once,TRBV10-3,TRBJ2-7
CASSLDGGVYTEAFF,TGTGCCAGCAGTTTAGATGGGGGGGTATACACTGAAGCTTTCTTT,-,-,TRBV28,TRBJ1-1
CASRLSPTGSDYGYTF,TGTGCCAGCAGATTATCTCCGACAGGGTCTGACTATGGCTACACCTTC,TRBD1,-,TRBV27,TRBJ1-2
CAWRTLDIPQRDGYTF,TGTGCCTGGAGAACTCTGGACATTCCGCAACGTGATGGCTACACCTTC,-,once,TRBV30,TRBJ1-2
CAWSPGTFVNQPQHF,TGTGCCTGGAGCCCCGGGACATTTGTCAATCAGCCCCAGCATTTT,-,-,TRBV30,TRBJ1-5
CASSEGQGVTQHF,TGTGCCAGCAGTGAAGGACAGGGCGTAACTCAGCATTTT,TRBD1,-,TRBV6-1,TRBJ1-5
CASSKDRGPNYGYTF,TGTGCCAGCAGCAAAGACAGGGGTCCGAACTATGGCTACACCTTC,TRBD1,-,TRBV6-5,TRBJ1-2
CAESAGVVADTQYF,TGTGCCGAATCGGCGGGAGTCGTGGCCGATACGCAGTATTTT,TRBD2,-,TRBV30,TRBJ2-3
CASTNTGEWGNQPQHF,TGTGCCAGCACCAACACCGGAGAGTGGGGCAATCAGCCCCAGCATTTT,-,-,TRBV28,TRBJ1-5
CASSPGGRARGQETQYF,TGTGCCAGCAGTCCGGGGGGTCGGGCACGGGGCCAAGAGACCCAGTACTTC,TRBD2,-,TRBV5-4,TRBJ2-5
CATSRAGTGMSYYGYTF,TGTGCCACCAGCAGAGCCGGGACAGGGATGTCCTACTATGGCTACACCTTC,TRBD1,-,TRBV15,TRBJ1-2
CASGLRSPLNTGELFF,TGTGCTAGTGGCCTTCGTTCGCCCCTAAACACCGGGGAGCTGTTTTTT,-,-,TRBV12-5,TRBJ2-2
CAIGSGIRHTIYTDTQYF,TGTGCCATCGGGAGCGGGATCCGACACACGATCTACACAGATACGCAGTATTTT,TRBD2,-,TRBV10-3,TRBJ2-3
CASSVASGNTEAFF,TGTGCCAGCAGCGTAGCTTCAGGTAACACTGAAGCTTTCTTT,-,-,TRBV9,TRBJ1-1
CASSVVGRYEQYF,TGTGCCAGCTCCGTTGTGGGGCGCTACGAGCAGTACTTC,-,-,TRBV5-6,TRBJ2-7
CASSQATAYLPQHF,TGTGCCAGCAGCCAAGCGACAGCCTATCTACCCCAGCATTTT,-,-,TRBV14,TRBJ1-5
CASRRAGSGNEQYF,TGCGCCAGCAGACGAGCGGGGAGCGGGAACGAGCAGTACTTC,TRBD2,-,TRBV4-1,TRBJ2-7
CASSQDLGWRETQYF,TGTGCCAGCAGCCAAGATCTGGGTTGGCGGGAGACCCAGTACTTC,-,-,TRBV14,TRBJ2-5
CASSLGTSGGPTDTQYF,TGCGCCAGCAGCTTGGGGACTAGCGGGGGCCCCACAGATACGCAGTATTTT,TRBD2,once,TRBV5-1,TRBJ2-3
CASGSVIDAGSHINTGELFF,TGTGCTAGTGGTTCGGTTATTGATGCGGGGTCTCACATAAACACCGGGGAGCTGTTTTTT,-,-,TRBV12-5,TRBJ2-2
CASRAGVNTGELFF,TGTGCCAGTAGGGCAGGGGTGAACACCGGGGAGCTGTTTTTT,-,-,TRBV19,TRBJ2-2
CASSTRDRGLYEQYF,TGTGCCAGCAGCACCCGGGACAGGGGGCTCTACGAGCAGTACTTC,TRBD1,-,TRBV5-6,TRBJ2-7
CASSQGQGRWDQYF,TGTGCCAGCAGCCAGGGACAGGGTAGATGGGACCAGTACTTC,TRBD1,-,TRBV5-4,TRBJ2-5
CASSVGPQVMVGTEAFF,TGTGCCAGCAGCGTAGGCCCACAGGTTATGGTCGGGACTGAAGCTTTCTTT,-,-,TRBV9,TRBJ1-1
CASSFKGGRNEKLFF,TGTGCCAGCAGCTTTAAAGGAGGGCGAAATGAAAAACTGTTTTTT,-,-,TRBV7-9,TRBJ1-4
CAWSWGGSSYEQYF,TGTGCCTGGAGTTGGGGCGGCAGCTCCTACGAGCAGTACTTC,-,-,TRBV30,TRBJ2-7
CASSPDRDYGYTF,TGTGCCAGCAGCCCCGACAGGGACTATGGCTACACCTTC,TRBD1,-,TRBV5-4,TRBJ1-2
CASSFLTSGNYNEQFF,TGTGCCAGCAGTTTTTTGACTAGCGGGAATTACAATGAGCAGTTCTTC,TRBD2,-,TRBV28,TRBJ2-1
CAISESTGGGNQPQHF,TGTGCCATCAGTGAGTCGACAGGGGGAGGCAATCAGCCCCAGCATTTT,TRBD1,-,TRBV10-3,TRBJ1-5
CASSSLAGGSTDTQYF,TGTGCCAGCTCGTCTCTAGCGGGAGGTTCCACAGATACGCAGTATTTT,TRBD2,-,TRBV18,TRBJ2-3
CASSPSGTGAYYEQYF,TGTGCCAGCAGCCCATCCGGGACAGGGGCTTACTACGAGCAGTACTTC,TRBD1,-,TRBV11-3,TRBJ2-7
CASSHPTSAGYNEQFF,TGTGCCAGCAGCCATCCAACATCGGCGGGCTACAATGAGCAGTTCTTC,-,-,TRBV14,TRBJ2-1
CASSLGGTGQEQYF,TGTGCCAGCAGCTTAGGAGGGACAGGACAGGAGCAGTACTTC,TRBD1,-,TRBV7-9,TRBJ2-7
CASSTRRGGSSSYEQYF,TGTGCCAGCAGCACCAGAAGGGGGGGGTCTAGCTCCTACGAGCAGTACTTC,-,-,TRBV11-3,TRBJ2-7
CASSPARLQETQYF,TGTGCCAGCTCACCGGCGAGGTTACAAGAGACCCAGTACTTC,-,-,TRBV18,TRBJ2-5
CASSSRQEPNYGYTF,TGCGCCAGCAGCTCACGACAGGAGCCTAACTATGGCTACACCTTC,-,-,TRBV4-1,TRBJ1-2
CASSLAGAPEAFF,TGTGCCAGCAGCTTGGCAGGGGCCCCTGAAGCTTTCTTT,-,once,TRBV5-4,TRBJ1-1
CASSILAGGAAGELFF,TGTGCCAGTAGTATACTAGCGGGAGGGGCGGCCGGGGAGCTGTTTTTT,TRBD2,-,TRBV19,TRBJ2-2
CASNAGSRVDTQYF,TGTGCCAGCAATGCCGGGTCCCGAGTCGATACGCAGTATTTT,-,-,TRBV28,TRBJ2-3